This TCR beta chain is drawn from a study of T cell repertoires in ileal Crohn's disease. For the study at large: Patients had a median approximately 7.2-year disease duration, and under 45% were active smokers.

On this clone itself: What it recognizes is unknown.

Germline CDR1 and CDR2: SGHNT and YENEEA. The junction had 6 bases not matched to a gene; V was cut back by 4 bases and J by 4 bases. CDR3 length equals 17 residues. Overall study findings and caveats: Compared with non-smokers, active smokers at surgery showed more clonal expansions. High-frequency clones were more common in sorted CD8 than CD4 cells.

Only in-frame clones appear in the TCRdb table, and some are missing; sequencing was by immunoSEQ multiplex PCR. This sample has 30,000 to 35,000 clones; roughly 75% occur once, and the top ten carry over 15%. Adults with ileal or ileocolonic Crohn's disease and an indication for resection were eligible. This receptor was obtained from an adult with Crohn's disease. The sequenced sample was ileal tissue. This chain joins TRBV11-3 and TRBJ2-3; 15 bases fit TRBD2. CDR3 protein: CASSSGLAGGGADTQYF. CDR3 DNA: TGTGCCAGCAGCTCGGGACTAGCGGGAGGTGGGGCAGATACGCAGTATTTT. Using reference TRBV11-3 and TRBJ2-3 for the parts outside the CDR3, the full variable domain is EAGVVQSPRYKIIEKKQPVAFWCNPISGHNTLYWYLQNLGQGPELLIRYENEEAVDDSQLPKDRFSAERLKGVDSTLKIQPAELGDSAVYLCASSSGLAGGGADTQYFGPGTRLTVL.